The present T cell receptor beta chain was sequenced within a study of T cell responses to AZD1222 COVID-19 vaccine. Study details: Recipients boosted at about 4 weeks or about 12 weeks are pooled.

V was cut by 2 bases and J by 4 bases, with 23 bases left in between. This CDR3 has 19 amino acids. Germline-derived CDR1 and CDR2 are LGHNA and YSLEER. Study observations and caveats: There were vaccine-associated CD4 TCRs across spike, dominant at 160-218 and 743-854. Most donors were white British and more were female, and clonal diversity was possibly underestimated. Repertoires were obtained solely post-peak T cell response.

Profiling relied on immunoSEQ multiplex PCR, and the TCRdb table lists in-frame clones only, not all of them. The table includes around 140,000 clones, about 89% detected once. On this clone: Its antigen is undetermined.

This specimen consisted of peripheral blood, obtained on day 0 of AZD1222 vaccination. The J gene is TRBJ2-2, the V gene TRBV4-3; D is perhaps TRBD1 (6 bases). This sequence was found in an adult in good health. The CDR3 bases are TGCGCCAGCAGCCAACCTATCACGCCAGGGGATGGGGCCACCGGGGAGCTGTTTTTT. Protein product: CASSQPITPGDGATGELFF.